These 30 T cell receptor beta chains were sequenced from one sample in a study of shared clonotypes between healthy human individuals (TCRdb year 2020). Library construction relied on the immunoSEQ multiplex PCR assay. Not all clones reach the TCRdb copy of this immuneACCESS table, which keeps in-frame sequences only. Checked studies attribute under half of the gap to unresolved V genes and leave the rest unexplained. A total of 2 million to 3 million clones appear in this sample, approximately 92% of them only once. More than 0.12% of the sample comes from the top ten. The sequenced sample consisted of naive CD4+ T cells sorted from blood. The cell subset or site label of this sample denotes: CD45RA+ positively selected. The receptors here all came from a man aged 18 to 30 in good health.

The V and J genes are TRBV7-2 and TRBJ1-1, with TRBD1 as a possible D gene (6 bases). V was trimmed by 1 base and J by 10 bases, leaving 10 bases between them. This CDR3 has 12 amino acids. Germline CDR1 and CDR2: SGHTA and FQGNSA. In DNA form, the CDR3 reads TGTGCCAGCAGCTTAGAAACAGGGCGAGCTTTCTTT. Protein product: CASSLETGRAFF.

CDR3 DNA: TGTGCCAGCAGCGAGACAGTGAACACTGAAGCTTTCTTT. It translates to CASSETVNTEAFF. The chain combines TRBV5-4 with TRBJ1-1, with a possible D match to TRBD1 (5 bases). V was pared by 4 bases and J by 0 bases, with 7 bases between. This CDR3 region has 13 residues. Per the germline V gene, CDR1 is SGHNT and CDR2 is YYREEE (reference sequence).

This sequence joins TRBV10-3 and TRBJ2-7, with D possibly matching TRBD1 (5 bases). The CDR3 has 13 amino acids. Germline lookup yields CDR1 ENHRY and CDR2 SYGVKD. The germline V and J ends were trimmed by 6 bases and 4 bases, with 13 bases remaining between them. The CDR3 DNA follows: TGTGCCATCAGGGCAGGGAACTTTTACGAGCAGTACTTC. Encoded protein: CAIRAGNFYEQYF.

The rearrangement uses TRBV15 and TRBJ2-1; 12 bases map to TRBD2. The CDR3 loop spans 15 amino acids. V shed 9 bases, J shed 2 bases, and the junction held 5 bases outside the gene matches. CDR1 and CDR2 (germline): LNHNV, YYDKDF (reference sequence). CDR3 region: CATSSGRGPYNEQFF. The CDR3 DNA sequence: TGTGCCACTTCTAGCGGGAGGGGCCCCTACAATGAGCAGTTCTTC.

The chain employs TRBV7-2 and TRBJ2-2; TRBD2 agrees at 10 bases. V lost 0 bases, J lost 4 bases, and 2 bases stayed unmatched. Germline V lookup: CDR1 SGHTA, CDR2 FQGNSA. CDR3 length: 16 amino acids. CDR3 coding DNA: TGTGCCAGCAGCTTAGCTCTAGCGGGAGCCACCGGGGAGCTGTTTTTT. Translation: CASSLALAGATGELFF. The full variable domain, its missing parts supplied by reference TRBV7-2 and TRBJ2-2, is GAGVSQSPSNKVTEKGKDVELRCDPISGHTALYWYRQSLGQGLEFLIYFQGNSAPDKSGLPSDRFSAERTGGSVSTLTIQRTQQEDSAVYLCASSLALAGATGELFFGEGSRLTVL.

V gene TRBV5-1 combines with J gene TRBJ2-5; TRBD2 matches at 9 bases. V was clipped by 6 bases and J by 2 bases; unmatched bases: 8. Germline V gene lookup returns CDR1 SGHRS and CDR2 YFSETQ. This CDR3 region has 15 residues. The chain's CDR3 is CASTRLAAEQETQYF. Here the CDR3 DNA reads TGCGCCAGCACTAGACTAGCGGCCGAACAAGAGACCCAGTACTTC.

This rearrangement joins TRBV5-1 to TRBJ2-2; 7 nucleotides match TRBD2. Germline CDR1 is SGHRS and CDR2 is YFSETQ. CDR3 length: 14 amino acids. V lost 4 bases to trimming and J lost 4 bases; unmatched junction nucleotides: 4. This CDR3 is CASSQRGATGELFF. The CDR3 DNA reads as TGCGCCAGCAGCCAGCGGGGAGCCACCGGGGAGCTGTTTTTT.

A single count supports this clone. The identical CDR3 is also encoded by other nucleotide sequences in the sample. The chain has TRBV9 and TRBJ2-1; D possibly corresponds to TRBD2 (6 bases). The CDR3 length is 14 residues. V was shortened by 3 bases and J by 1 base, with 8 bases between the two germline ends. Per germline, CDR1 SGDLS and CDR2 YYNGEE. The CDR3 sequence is CASSATSSYNEQFF. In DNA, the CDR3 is TGTGCCAGCAGCGCGACTAGTTCCTACAATGAGCAGTTCTTC. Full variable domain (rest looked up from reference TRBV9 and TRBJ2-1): DSGVTQTPKHLITATGQRVTLRCSPRSGDLSVYWYQQSLDQGLQFLIQYYNGEERAKGNILERFSAQQFPDLHSELNLSSLELGDSALYFCASSATSSYNEQFFGPGTRLTVL.

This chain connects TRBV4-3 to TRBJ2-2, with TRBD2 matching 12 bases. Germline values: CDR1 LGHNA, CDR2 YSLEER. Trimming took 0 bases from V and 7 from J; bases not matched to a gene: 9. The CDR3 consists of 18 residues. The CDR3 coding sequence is TGCGCCAGCAGCCAAGAACTCACTAGCGGGAGGATGAGCGGGGAGCTGTTTTTT. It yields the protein CASSQELTSGRMSGELFF.

The CDR3: CASRVTGTGGYGYTF. The CDR3 DNA follows: TGTGCCAGCAGAGTTACCGGGACAGGGGGCTATGGCTACACCTTC. The chain is built from TRBV6-5 and TRBJ1-2; TRBD1 aligns across 11 bases. The CDR3 loop spans 15 amino acids. V was pared by 6 bases and J by 4 bases, with 7 bases of the junction left unmatched. Germline V gene lookup returns CDR1 MNHEY and CDR2 SVGAGI.

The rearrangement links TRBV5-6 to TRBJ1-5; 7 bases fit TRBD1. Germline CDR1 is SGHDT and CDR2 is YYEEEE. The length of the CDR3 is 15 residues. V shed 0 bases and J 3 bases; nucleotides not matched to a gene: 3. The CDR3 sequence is CASSLARGDNQPQHF. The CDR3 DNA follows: TGTGCCAGCAGCTTGGCCAGGGGGGACAATCAGCCCCAGCATTTT.

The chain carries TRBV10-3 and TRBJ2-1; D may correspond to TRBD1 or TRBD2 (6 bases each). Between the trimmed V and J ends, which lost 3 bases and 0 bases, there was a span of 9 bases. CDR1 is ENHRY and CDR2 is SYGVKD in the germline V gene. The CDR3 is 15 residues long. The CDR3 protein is CAISEGGNSYNEQFF. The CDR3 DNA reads TGTGCCATCAGTGAAGGGGGGAACTCCTACAATGAGCAGTTCTTC.

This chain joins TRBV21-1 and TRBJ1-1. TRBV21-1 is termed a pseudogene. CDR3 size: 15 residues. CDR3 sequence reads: CASYTHGGQNTEAFF. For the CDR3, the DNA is TGTGCCAGCTATACCCACGGGGGGCAAAACACTGAAGCTTTCTTT.

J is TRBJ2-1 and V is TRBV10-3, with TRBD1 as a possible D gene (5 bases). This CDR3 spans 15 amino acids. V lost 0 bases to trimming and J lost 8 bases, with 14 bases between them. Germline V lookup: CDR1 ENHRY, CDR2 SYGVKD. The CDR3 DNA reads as TGTGCCATCAGTGAGTCAGTGGGGCTAGATCATGAGCAGTTCTTC. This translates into CAISESVGLDHEQFF.

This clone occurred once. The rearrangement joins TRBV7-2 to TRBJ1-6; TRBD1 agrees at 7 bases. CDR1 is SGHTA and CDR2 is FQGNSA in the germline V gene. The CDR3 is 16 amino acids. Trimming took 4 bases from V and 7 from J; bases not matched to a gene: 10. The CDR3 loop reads CASSSGLGQRNSPLHF. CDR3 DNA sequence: TGTGCCAGCAGCTCCGGACTGGGACAGAGAAATTCACCCCTCCACTTT.

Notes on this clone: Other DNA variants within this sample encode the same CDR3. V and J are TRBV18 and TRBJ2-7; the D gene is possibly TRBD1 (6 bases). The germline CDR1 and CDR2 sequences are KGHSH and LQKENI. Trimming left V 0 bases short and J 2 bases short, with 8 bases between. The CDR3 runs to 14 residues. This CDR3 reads CASSPPTGTYEQYF. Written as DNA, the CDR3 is TGTGCCAGCTCACCACCAACAGGGACCTACGAGCAGTACTTC.

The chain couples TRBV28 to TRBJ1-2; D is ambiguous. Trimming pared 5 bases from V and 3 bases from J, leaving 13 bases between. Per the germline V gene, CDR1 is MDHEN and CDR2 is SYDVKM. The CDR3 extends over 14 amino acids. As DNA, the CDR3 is TGTGCCAGCAGTGACCGGACCGTATACTATGGCTACACCTTC. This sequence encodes CASSDRTVYYGYTF.

The CDR3 DNA sequence: TGTGCCACCCACCCCGCAGGAGCAAACACTGAAGCTTTCTTT. As protein: CATHPAGANTEAFF. The chain links TRBV28 to TRBJ1-1; D gene ambiguous. V shed 10 bases and J shed 2 bases, with 17 bases lying between them. CDR1 MDHEN and CDR2 SYDVKM come from the germline V gene. The CDR3 sequence is 14 residues long.

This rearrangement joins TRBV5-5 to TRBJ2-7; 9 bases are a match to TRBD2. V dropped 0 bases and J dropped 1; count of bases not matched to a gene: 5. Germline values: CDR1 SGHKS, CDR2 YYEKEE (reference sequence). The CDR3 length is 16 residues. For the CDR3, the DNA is TGTGCCAGCAGCTTGGGACTAGCGGTTCGGTCCTACGAGCAGTACTTC. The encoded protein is CASSLGLAVRSYEQYF.

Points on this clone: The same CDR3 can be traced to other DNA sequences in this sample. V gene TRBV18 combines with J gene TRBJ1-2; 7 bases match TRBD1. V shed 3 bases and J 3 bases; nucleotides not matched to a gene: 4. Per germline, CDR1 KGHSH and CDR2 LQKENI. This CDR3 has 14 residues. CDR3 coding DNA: TGTGCCAGCTCACCGGCCGGGACAGACTATGGCTACACCTTC. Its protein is CASSPAGTDYGYTF.

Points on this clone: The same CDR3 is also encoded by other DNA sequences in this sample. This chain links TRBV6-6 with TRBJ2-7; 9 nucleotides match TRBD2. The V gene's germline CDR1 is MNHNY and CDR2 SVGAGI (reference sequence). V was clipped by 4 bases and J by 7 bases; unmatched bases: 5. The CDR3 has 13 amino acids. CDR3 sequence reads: CASSSGLAGEQYF. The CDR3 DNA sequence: TGTGCCAGCAGTTCGGGACTAGCAGGAGAGCAGTACTTC.

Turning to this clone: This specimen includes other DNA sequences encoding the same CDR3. The CDR3, as DNA: TGTGCCAGCAGCTTAACGGGGAACACTGAAGCTTTCTTT. It specifies CASSLTGNTEAFF. The gene calls are TRBV7-9 and TRBJ1-1; D is undetermined. CDR1 SEHNR and CDR2 FQNEAQ come from the germline V gene (reference sequence). V was clipped by 2 bases and J by 1 base, with 5 bases between them. CDR3 length: 13 residues.

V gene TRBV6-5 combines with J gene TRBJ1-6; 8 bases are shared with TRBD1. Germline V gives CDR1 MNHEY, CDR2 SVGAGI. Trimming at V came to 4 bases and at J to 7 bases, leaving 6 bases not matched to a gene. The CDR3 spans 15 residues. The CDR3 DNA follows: TGTGCCAGCAGTTCCCCGACAGGGGCAAATTCACCCCTCCACTTT. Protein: CASSSPTGANSPLHF.

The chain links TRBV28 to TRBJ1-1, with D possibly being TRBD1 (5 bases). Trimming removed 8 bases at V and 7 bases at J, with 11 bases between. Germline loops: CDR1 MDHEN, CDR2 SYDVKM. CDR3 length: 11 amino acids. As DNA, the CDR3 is TGTGCCAGCTCTAGACAGTTTGAAGCTTTCTTT. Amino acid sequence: CASSRQFEAFF.

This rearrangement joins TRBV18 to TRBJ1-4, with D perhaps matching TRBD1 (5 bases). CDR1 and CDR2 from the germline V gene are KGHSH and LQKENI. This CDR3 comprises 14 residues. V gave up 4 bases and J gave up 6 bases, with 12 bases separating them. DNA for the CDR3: TGTGCCAGCTCACACGGGGCCCAGGATGAAAAACTGTTTTTT. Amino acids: CASSHGAQDEKLFF.

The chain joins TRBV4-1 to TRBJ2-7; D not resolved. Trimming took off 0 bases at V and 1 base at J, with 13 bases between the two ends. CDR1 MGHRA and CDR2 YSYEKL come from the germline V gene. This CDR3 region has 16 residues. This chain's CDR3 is CASSQDFVAVSYEQYF. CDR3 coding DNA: TGCGCCAGCAGCCAAGATTTCGTCGCGGTGTCCTACGAGCAGTACTTC.

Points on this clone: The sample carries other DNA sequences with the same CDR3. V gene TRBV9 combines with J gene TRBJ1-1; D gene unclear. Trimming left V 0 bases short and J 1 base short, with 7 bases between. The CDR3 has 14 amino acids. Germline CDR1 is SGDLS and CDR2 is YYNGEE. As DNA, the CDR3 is TGTGCCAGCAGCGTAGGGGGTAGGAACACTGAAGCTTTCTTT. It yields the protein CASSVGGRNTEAFF.

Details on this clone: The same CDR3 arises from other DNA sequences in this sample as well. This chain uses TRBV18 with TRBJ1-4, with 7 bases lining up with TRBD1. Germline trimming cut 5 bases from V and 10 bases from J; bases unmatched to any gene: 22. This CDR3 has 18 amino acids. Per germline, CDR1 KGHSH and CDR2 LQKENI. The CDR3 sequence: CASSERGTLTGAKGKLFF. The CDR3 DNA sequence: TGTGCCAGCTCAGAGCGGGGTACGCTAACAGGGGCAAAGGGAAAACTGTTTTTT.

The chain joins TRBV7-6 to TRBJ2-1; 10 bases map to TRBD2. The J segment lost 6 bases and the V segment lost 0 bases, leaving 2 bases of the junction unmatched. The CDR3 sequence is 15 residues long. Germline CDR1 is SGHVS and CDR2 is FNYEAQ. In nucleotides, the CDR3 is TGTGCCAGCAGCTTAGCGCCTAGCGGGGGCAATGAGCAGTTCTTC. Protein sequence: CASSLAPSGGNEQFF.

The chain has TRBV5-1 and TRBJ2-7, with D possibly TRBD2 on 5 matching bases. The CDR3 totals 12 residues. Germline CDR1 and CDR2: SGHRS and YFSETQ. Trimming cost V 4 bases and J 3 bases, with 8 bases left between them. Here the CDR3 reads CASSHSGYEQYF. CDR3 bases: TGCGCCAGCAGCCACAGCGGCTACGAGCAGTACTTC.